This entry concerns a single T cell receptor beta chain. Germline CDR1 is SGHAT and CDR2 is FQNNGV. V lost 5 bases, J lost 7 bases, and 4 bases stayed unmatched. The CDR3 covers 12 residues. The record originates from a study of T cell responses to AZD1222 COVID-19 vaccine. Using immunoSEQ multiplex PCR, the repertoire was profiled, and TCRdb retains in-frame clones only, with some absent. The table includes 130,000 to 150,000 clones, roughly 90% detected once. This chain connects TRBV11-2 to TRBJ1-1, with TRBD1 identical over 7 bases. The sample consisted of peripheral blood, taken 28 days after the second AZD1222 dose. This sequence originates from an adult who received the AZD1222 COVID-19 vaccine. CDR3: CASSLQGLEAFF. In DNA form, the CDR3 reads TGTGCCAGCAGCCTACAGGGGCTTGAAGCTTTCTTT.